These 21 T cell receptor beta chains came from one sample sequenced in a study of blood T cell repertoires in COVID-19. Clones were read by immunoSEQ multiplex PCR, and TCRdb kept only the in-frame ones, dropping some. The sample contains about 68,000 clones, roughly 90% of which appear only once. The specimen was peripheral blood. These receptors were obtained from a man older than 75 with COVID-19, enrolled during active disease.

This sequence joins TRBV5-1 and TRBJ2-1; D is unclear. Germline V CDR1 and CDR2: SGHRS, YFSETQ. The V and J ends lost 2 bases and 5 bases respectively, with 5 bases between them. This CDR3 has 12 residues. The CDR3 sequence is CASSLPDNEQFF. For the CDR3, the DNA is TGCGCCAGCAGCTTACCGGACAATGAGCAGTTCTTC.

The chain uses TRBV5-5 and TRBJ1-2, with D unresolved. V dropped 5 bases and J dropped 0 bases, with 8 bases sitting between them. Germline CDR1 SGHKS, CDR2 YYEKEE (reference sequence). The CDR3 length is 13 residues. The CDR3 spells CASRLTANYGYTF. The CDR3 coding sequence is TGTGCCAGCAGACTAACCGCTAACTATGGCTACACCTTC.

This chain links TRBV6-5 with TRBJ1-6; D gene uncertain. The germline gives CDR1 MNHEY, CDR2 SVGAGI. The CDR3 is 15 amino acids. V lost 6 bases to trimming and J lost 2 bases, with 11 bases between them. The CDR3 sequence is CASRRDGAYNSPLHF. In DNA, the CDR3 is TGTGCCAGCAGACGAGACGGAGCCTATAATTCACCCCTCCACTTT.

The chain has TRBV3-1 (or the pseudogene TRBV3-2) and TRBJ2-7, with 7 bases aligning to TRBD1. The CDR3 length is 16 residues. CDR1 is LGHDT, CDR2 YNNKEL, per germline (reference sequence). J was trimmed by 4 bases and V by 1 base; bases with no gene match: 10. CDR3 bases: TGTGCCAGCAGCCAAGGGGAAAAAACAGGGGCTTACGAGCAGTACTTC. Translating it yields CASSQGEKTGAYEQYF.

A note on this clone: The germline gene is not matched at one end of the junction; a read error may be the cause. The chain employs TRBV7-9 and TRBJ2-5, with 8 positions matching TRBD2. This CDR3 spans 14 amino acids. Germline V gives CDR1 SEHNR, CDR2 FQNEAQ (reference sequence). The CDR3 region is CASTGGGIGAEPDF. CDR3 sequence (DNA): TGTGCCAGCACCGGGGGGGGGATCGGAGCCGAGCCAGACTTC.

As regards this clone: Other DNA sequences in this specimen translate into the identical CDR3. The V and J genes are TRBV2 and TRBJ1-2, with 9 bases identical to TRBD1. Per germline, CDR1 SNHLY and CDR2 FYNNEI. The length of the CDR3 is 13 residues. V lost 6 bases, J lost 8 bases, and 7 bases stayed unmatched. The CDR3 region has the DNA TGTGCCAGCAGCGTGGACAGGGGAGGAGGCTACACCTTC. Protein: CASSVDRGGGYTF.

Here the CDR3 DNA reads TGTGCCAGCAGCCAAGCATCCGAAAAACTGTTTTTT. Its translation: CASSQASEKLFF. The V and J genes are TRBV3-1 (or the pseudogene TRBV3-2) and TRBJ1-4, with no clear D. CDR3 length: 12 amino acids. CDR1 and CDR2 from the germline V gene are LGHDT and YNNKEL (reference sequence). V lost 1 base and J lost 8, with 5 bases in between.

This chain uses TRBV2 with TRBJ1-6; D gene ambiguous. Between the trimmed V and J ends, which lost 6 bases and 5 bases, there was a span of 8 bases. The CDR3 totals 13 residues. The germline V gene has CDR1 SNHLY and CDR2 FYNNEI. In DNA, the CDR3 is TGTGCCAGCAGACGAGACAATAATTCACCCCTCCACTTT. Its translation: CASRRDNNSPLHF.

The count of this clone is one. The chain recombines TRBV18 with TRBJ1-1, with D perhaps TRBD1 (5 bases). Germline V gene lookup returns CDR1 KGHSH and CDR2 LQKENI. Trimming stripped 4 bases from V and 1 base from J, with 10 bases between. The CDR3 loop spans 14 amino acids. The CDR3 is CASSQTGANTEAFF. CDR3 DNA: TGTGCCAGCTCACAAACAGGCGCGAACACTGAAGCTTTCTTT.

A remark on this clone: The sample holds other DNA sequences that translate to the same CDR3. V gene TRBV4-3 combines with J gene TRBJ1-5, with unresolved D. CDR3 length: 15 residues. CDR1 is LGHNA and CDR2 is YSLEER in the germline V gene. Trimming removed 3 bases from V and 4 bases from J, with 13 bases in between. CDR3 protein: CASSQAHRENQPQHF. CDR3 nucleotide sequence: TGCGCCAGCAGCCAGGCCCACAGAGAGAATCAGCCCCAGCATTTT.

This chain connects TRBV18 to TRBJ1-3, with 8 bases lining up with TRBD1. The CDR3 is 16 amino acids. V was pared by 4 bases and J by 3 bases, with 8 bases of the junction left unmatched. Germline assignment: CDR1 KGHSH and CDR2 LQKENI. This CDR3 reads CASSQPGQVFGNTIYF. The CDR3 DNA is TGTGCCAGCTCACAACCGGGACAGGTTTTTGGAAACACCATATATTTT.

Only one count was recorded for this clone. The rearrangement joins TRBV4-2 to TRBJ1-3; no reliable D call. The V end lost 4 bases, the J end lost 1 base, and 8 bases lay between the germline ends. Germline CDR1 LGHNA, CDR2 YNFKEQ. This CDR3 comprises 14 residues. CDR3 coding DNA: TGTGCCAGCAGCCCTCAACTTTCTGGAAACACCATATATTTT. Its translation: CASSPQLSGNTIYF.

The chain combines TRBV6-1 with TRBJ2-7, with TRBD1 as a possible D gene (6 bases). CDR3 size: 15 residues. In germline, CDR1 is MNHNS, CDR2 SASEGT. V was cut by 6 bases and J by 2 bases, with 17 bases left in between. CDR3 residues: CASRGGIGGTYEQYF. In DNA form, the CDR3 reads TGTGCCAGCAGGGGTGGGATAGGGGGAACCTACGAGCAGTACTTC.

This chain links TRBV5-1 with TRBJ1-4; TRBD1 agrees at 8 bases. Per the germline V gene, CDR1 is SGHRS and CDR2 is YFSETQ. The CDR3 contains 16 residues. V lost 4 bases and J lost 8; bases outside the gene matches: 13. The CDR3 sequence: CASSKLLQGDGEKLFF. CDR3 nucleotide sequence: TGCGCCAGCAGCAAGTTACTACAGGGGGATGGCGAAAAACTGTTTTTT.

CDR3 DNA: TGTGCCGCAGAGGGACAGACCGACAGGGAGGCTTTCTTT. Encoded protein: CAAEGQTDREAFF. The rearrangement joins TRBV10-3 to TRBJ1-1, with TRBD1 matching 7 bases. V gave up 11 bases and J gave up 11 bases; unmatched junction bases: 17. In germline, CDR1 is ENHRY, CDR2 SYGVKD. CDR3 length equals 13 residues.

The rearrangement uses TRBV2 and TRBJ1-1; D gene unclear. In germline, CDR1 is SNHLY, CDR2 FYNNEI. The CDR3 is made up of 13 amino acids. V lost 7 bases and J 6 bases, leaving 15 bases between the germline ends. The CDR3: CASTSAVQAEAFF. CDR3 bases: TGTGCCAGCACCTCGGCTGTCCAGGCTGAAGCTTTCTTT.

V usage is TRBV19 and J usage is TRBJ1-1; possibly TRBD1 for D (6 bases). The CDR3 is made up of 14 amino acids. V lost 7 bases and J 3 bases, leaving 15 bases between the germline ends. The germline gives CDR1 LNHDA, CDR2 SQIVND (reference sequence). CDR3 protein: CASTATGRDTEAFF. In nucleotides, the CDR3 is TGTGCCAGTACCGCCACAGGGAGAGACACTGAAGCTTTCTTT.

This rearrangement joins TRBV4-1 to TRBJ2-3, with D possibly being TRBD1 (6 bases). Germline lookup yields CDR1 MGHRA and CDR2 YSYEKL. This CDR3 spans 16 amino acids. Trimming took off 3 bases at V and 1 base at J, with 14 bases between the two ends. The CDR3 nucleotides read TGCGCCAGCAGCCAGCCCACAGGGTCGGGCACAGATACGCAGTATTTT. Translation: CASSQPTGSGTDTQYF.

The chain couples TRBV29-1 to TRBJ1-2, with 7 bases that match TRBD1. The germline V gene encodes CDR1 SQVTM and CDR2 ANQGSEA. The CDR3 is made up of 13 amino acids. V lost 7 bases and J lost 4; bases outside the gene matches: 9. Here the CDR3 DNA reads TGCAGCGCCTTGGACAGGTGGAGCTATGGCTACACCTTC. Protein product: CSALDRWSYGYTF.

This clone was found a few times. This rearrangement joins TRBV4-1 to TRBJ2-7, with 10 bases aligning to TRBD1. The CDR3 contains 16 residues. CDR1 MGHRA and CDR2 YSYEKL come from the germline V gene. Losses at the gene ends were 0 bases for V and 2 bases for J; bases not matched to a gene: 4. The CDR3 region has the DNA TGCGCCAGCAGCCAAGATCTTGGGACAGGGGCCTACGAGCAGTACTTC. Amino acids: CASSQDLGTGAYEQYF.

The chain has TRBV6-2 or TRBV6-3 and TRBJ2-7; no firm D call. Germline values: CDR1 MNHEY, CDR2 SVGEGT. The length of the CDR3 is 16 residues. Between the trimmed V and J ends, which lost 2 bases and 3 bases, there was a span of 17 bases. CDR3 DNA sequence: TGTGCCAGCAGTTACGAGCAGGCCGGTAAGATCTACGAGCAGTACTTC. Protein: CASSYEQAGKIYEQYF.